The source of this TCR beta chain is a study of blood T cell repertoires in COVID-19. Overall study: Whether acute or convalescent, the COVID-19 samples came from the United States, Italy and Spain. T cells, B-cell-depleted T cells, or PBMCs supplied cDNA or gDNA.

Original processing notes: Nucleated cell number was recorded as an estimate derived from reference gene primer amplification. The repertoire was sequenced with immunoSEQ multiplex PCR; TCRdb's copy has only in-frame clones and lacks some. That table furnishes V, J and clone size, whereas the DNA furnished D and trimming. The repertoire holds about 230,000 clones, roughly 88% seen once, with around 1.5% in the top ten. V shed 4 bases and J shed 2 bases, with 12 bases lying between them. The CDR3 is made up of 15 amino acids. Looked up from germline, CDR1 is KGHDR and CDR2 is SFDVKD. The chain joins TRBV24-1 to TRBJ2-3; D not resolved. The source is a woman aged 40-49 years who had recovered from COVID-19. The specimen was peripheral blood. The CDR3 sequence is CATSDPSDVTDTQYF. The CDR3 nucleotides are TGTGCCACCAGTGACCCAAGCGACGTCACAGATACGCAGTATTTT.